Presented here are 19 T cell receptor beta chains from one specimen sequenced in a study of blood T cell repertoires in COVID-19 (dated by TCRdb to the early 2020s). The protocol used for the library was the immunoSEQ multiplex PCR assay. Sourced from immuneACCESS, this table was stored by TCRdb with only in-frame sequences that have V and J called. A share of the clones is absent; for the studies checked, an unresolved V gene accounts for under half, and the remainder has no known explanation. The sample table contains approximately 290,000 clones; only one count was recorded for roughly 84% of them. Of the sample, approximately 0.94% falls within the top ten clones. Sequences were obtained from peripheral blood. Receptors were obtained from a human donor with COVID-19, enrolled during active disease. The donor label of this sample is uncertain.

This clone was counted a single time. The chain couples TRBV30 to TRBJ1-2, with 7 positions matching TRBD1. Germline V gene sequence: CDR1 GTSNPN, CDR2 SVGIG (reference sequence). The CDR3 loop spans 14 amino acids. Unmatched junction bases numbered 8, after V lost 3 bases and J lost 4 bases. CDR3 bases: TGTGCCTGGAGATACAGGGGAGGAAGCTATGGCTACACCTTC. Translation gives CAWRYRGGSYGYTF.

This chain uses TRBV15 with TRBJ1-6; D remains unclear. Germline CDR1 LNHNV, CDR2 YYDKDF (reference sequence). Trimming pared 0 bases from V and 12 bases from J, leaving 15 bases between. CDR3 length: 15 amino acids. CDR3 nucleotide sequence: TGTGCCACCAGCAGAGAGGATGAGGGAATTCAACCCCTCCACTTT. Translated: CATSREDEGIQPLHF.

This clone was picked up one time. The chain joins TRBV4-1 to TRBJ1-6; the D is unclear. V lost 0 bases and J 7 bases, leaving 10 bases between the germline ends. This CDR3 contains 15 residues. The germline V gene has CDR1 MGHRA and CDR2 YSYEKL. The CDR3 nucleotides read TGCGCCAGCAGCCAAGAGACACTAGAGAATTCACCCCTCCACTTT. Translation gives CASSQETLENSPLHF.

This clone was seen a handful of times. CDR3: CASSFTIGSGNTIYF. CDR3 DNA sequence: TGCGCCAGCAGCTTTACTATCGGGTCTGGAAACACCATATATTTT. The V call is TRBV4-3, the J call TRBJ1-3, with D uncertain. Germline V gene sequence: CDR1 LGHNA, CDR2 YSLEER. The CDR3 spans 15 residues. V was shortened by 5 bases and J by 1 base, with 12 bases between the two germline ends.

The V and J genes are TRBV7-3 and TRBJ2-2, with 13 bases identical to TRBD2. This CDR3 is built from 17 residues. V shed 3 bases and J 3 bases; nucleotides not matched to a gene: 4. CDR1 is SGHTA and CDR2 is FQGTGA in the germline V gene. The CDR3 sequence is CASSFAGLAGDTGELFF. The CDR3 nucleotides are TGTGCCAGCAGCTTTGCCGGACTAGCGGGGGACACCGGGGAGCTGTTTTTT.

This chain links TRBV10-2 with TRBJ1-1; the match to TRBD1 covers 7 bases. From germline, CDR1 is WSHSY and CDR2 SAAADI. The CDR3 sequence is 14 residues long. Trimming cost V 6 bases and J 0 bases; bases outside gene matches: 4. Here the CDR3 DNA reads TGCGCCAGCAGCAACACAGGGGTGAACACTGAAGCTTTCTTT. Translated: CASSNTGVNTEAFF.

The chain employs TRBV29-1 and TRBJ1-4; the D gene is possibly TRBD1 (5 bases). The CDR3 covers 11 residues. Germline V gene sequence: CDR1 SQVTM, CDR2 ANQGSEA. Trimming pared 5 bases from V and 10 bases from J, leaving 11 bases between. CDR3 coding DNA: TGCAGCGTTCCAGGCGGGGGAAAACTGTTTTTT. This encodes CSVPGGGKLFF.

The rearrangement uses TRBV6-5 and TRBJ1-6; the match to TRBD1 covers 8 bases. The V segment lost 5 bases and the J segment 10 bases; nucleotides outside the gene matches: 10. The CDR3 has 15 residues. Germline V lookup: CDR1 MNHEY, CDR2 SVGAGI. The CDR3 region has the DNA TGTGCCAGCAGTCTGGACAGGGTTGGGAACTCACCCCTCCACTTT. Amino acid sequence: CASSLDRVGNSPLHF.

The rearrangement links TRBV5-1 to TRBJ1-2, with 8 bases identical to TRBD1. V shed 0 bases and J 8 bases; nucleotides not matched to a gene: 6. CDR3 length equals 14 residues. Looked up from germline, CDR1 is SGHRS and CDR2 is YFSETQ. The CDR3 sequence: CASSLATDRAGYTF. The CDR3 bases are TGCGCCAGCAGCTTGGCCACGGACAGGGCCGGCTACACCTTC.

The rearrangement links TRBV18 to TRBJ2-2; perhaps TRBD1 as D (5 bases). This CDR3 is built from 14 residues. The germline gives CDR1 KGHSH, CDR2 LQKENI. V gave up 4 bases and J gave up 6 bases, with 12 bases separating them. DNA of the CDR3: TGTGCCAGCTCACAGGGGCAGTCAGCCGGGGAGCTGTTTTTT. Its protein product is CASSQGQSAGELFF.

This clone was counted between two and nine times. V gene TRBV5-1 combines with J gene TRBJ2-7; 11 positions match TRBD1. The CDR3 contains 15 residues. Germline CDR1 is SGHRS and CDR2 is YFSETQ. V shed 4 bases and J 6 bases; nucleotides not matched to a gene: 9. The CDR3 here is CASSLVPGQGGEQYF. The CDR3 DNA sequence: TGCGCCAGCAGCCTAGTACCGGGACAGGGGGGCGAGCAGTACTTC.

The rearrangement joins TRBV11-2 to TRBJ1-2; D unclear. CDR3 length equals 12 residues. In germline, CDR1 is SGHAT, CDR2 FQNNGV. V was shortened by 4 bases and J by 4 bases, with 7 bases between the two germline ends. The CDR3 region is CASSSGVYGYTF. CDR3 in DNA: TGTGCCAGCAGCTCGGGTGTCTATGGCTACACCTTC.

J is TRBJ1-5 and V is TRBV5-5; D gene ambiguous. The V gene lost 0 bases and the J gene lost 2 bases, with 9 bases spanning the gap. Germline V CDR1 and CDR2: SGHKS, YYEKEE (reference sequence). This CDR3 region has 15 residues. The CDR3 sequence is CASSLDGRGNQPQHF. The DNA of the CDR3 is TGTGCCAGCAGCTTGGACGGTCGCGGCAATCAGCCCCAGCATTTT.

This chain joins TRBV6-5 and TRBJ1-1, with TRBD1 as a possible D gene (5 bases). The CDR3 runs to 13 residues. Germline lookup yields CDR1 MNHEY and CDR2 SVGAGI. V lost 4 bases, J lost 5 bases, and 11 bases lay in between. The CDR3 DNA sequence: TGTGCCAGCAGTTCGGGGGTGAGAACTGAAGCTTTCTTT. As protein: CASSSGVRTEAFF.

The J gene is TRBJ2-5, the V gene TRBV9, with 10 bases matching TRBD1. The CDR3 runs 14 residues. The germline V gene has CDR1 SGDLS and CDR2 YYNGEE. Germline trimming cut 4 bases from V and 4 bases from J; bases unmatched to any gene: 4. The CDR3 loop is CASSLDRGGETQYF. CDR3 sequence (DNA): TGTGCCAGCAGCTTGGACAGGGGGGGAGAGACCCAGTACTTC.

J is TRBJ2-5 and V is TRBV5-1; 7 positions agree with TRBD1. The CDR3 runs to 14 residues. The germline V gene encodes CDR1 SGHRS and CDR2 YFSETQ. J lost 5 bases, V lost 3 bases, and 7 bases had no gene match. The CDR3 DNA sequence: TGCGCCAGCAGCTGGAACGGCAGGGGGGAGACCCAGTACTTC. Residues: CASSWNGRGETQYF.

The chain links TRBV19 to TRBJ1-1, with 8 bases fitting TRBD1. The CDR3 is 14 amino acids. Per the germline V gene, CDR1 is LNHDA and CDR2 is SQIVND (reference sequence). The V segment lost 5 bases and the J segment 3 bases; nucleotides outside the gene matches: 5. CDR3 in amino acids: CASSYQGAYTEAFF. CDR3 sequence (DNA): TGTGCCAGTAGTTATCAGGGGGCATACACTGAAGCTTTCTTT.

This clone was seen a few times. The V call is TRBV5-5, the J call TRBJ1-6; weak D call: TRBD1 (5 bases). The V gene's germline CDR1 is SGHKS and CDR2 YYEKEE (reference sequence). Between the trimmed V and J ends, which lost 5 bases and 3 bases, there was a span of 18 bases. CDR3 size: 17 residues. In DNA, the CDR3 is TGTGCCAGCAGGGACATGGGACTTGACTTCTATAATTCACCCCTCCACTTT. Residues: CASRDMGLDFYNSPLHF. Full variable domain (rest looked up from reference TRBV5-5 and TRBJ1-6): DAGVTQSPTHLIKTRGQQVTLRCSPISGHKSVSWYQQVLGQGPQFIFQYYEKEERGRGNFPDRFSARQFPNYSSELNVNALLLGDSALYLCASRDMGLDFYNSPLHFGNGTRLTVT.

In this sample, this clone turned up a few times. This rearrangement joins TRBV5-1 to TRBJ1-4, with TRBD1 identical over 8 bases. The CDR3 contains 15 residues. CDR1 is SGHRS and CDR2 is YFSETQ in the germline V gene. V shed 4 bases and J 5 bases; nucleotides not matched to a gene: 7. CDR3 bases: TGCGCCAGCAGCCCCAGGACAGGGCGAAATGAAAAACTGTTTTTT. Protein product: CASSPRTGRNEKLFF.